Below, 18 T cell receptor beta chains from the same sample are listed, as sequenced in a study of blood T cell repertoires in COVID-19. The table came from immunoSEQ multiplex PCR; TCRdb's copy has only in-frame clones and leaves some out. The sample consists of over 300,000 clones, around 90% of them appearing once. The sequenced sample was peripheral blood. The receptors were gathered from a man aged 35 to 55 with acute or convalescent COVID-19.

The rearrangement uses TRBV5-1 and TRBJ1-3, with 8 bases identical to TRBD1. Germline values: CDR1 SGHRS, CDR2 YFSETQ. Losses at the gene ends were 4 bases for V and 4 bases for J; bases not matched to a gene: 7. There are 15 residues in the CDR3. The CDR3 DNA reads TGCGCCAGCAGCCCACCCGACAGGGGAGGAAACACCATATATTTT. Encoded protein: CASSPPDRGGNTIYF.

J is TRBJ1-5 and V is TRBV18; D may be TRBD1 (6 bases). The V and J ends lost 2 bases and 2 bases respectively, with 13 bases between them. Germline lookup yields CDR1 KGHSH and CDR2 LQKENI. This CDR3 has 16 residues. CDR3 in amino acids: CASSPAGAGGNQPQHF. In DNA form, the CDR3 reads TGTGCCAGCTCACCAGCGGGGGCAGGTGGCAATCAGCCCCAGCATTTT.

The chain carries TRBV18 and TRBJ2-1; a weak D match, TRBD1 (6 bases). Germline CDR1 KGHSH, CDR2 LQKENI. The CDR3 has 15 amino acids. Trimming pared 0 bases from V and 9 bases from J, leaving 15 bases between. The CDR3 bases are TGTGCCAGCTCACCACCGTCACAGGGAAGTGGTGAGCAGTTCTTC. Translating gives CASSPPSQGSGEQFF. The variable domain in full, with the rest retrieved from reference TRBV18 and TRBJ2-1, is NAGVMQNPRHLVRRRGQEARLRCSPMKGHSHVYWYRQLPEEGLKFMVYLQKENIIDESGMPKERFSAEFPKEGPSILRIQQVVRGDSAAYFCASSPPSQGSGEQFFGPGTRLTVL.

The chain employs TRBV5-6 and TRBJ1-1, with 7 positions matching TRBD1. Germline V CDR1 and CDR2: SGHDT, YYEEEE. The CDR3 runs to 12 residues. V shed 2 bases, J shed 6 bases, and the junction held 1 base outside the gene matches. In DNA, the CDR3 is TGTGCCAGCAGCTTTGGGACAGCTGAAGCTTTCTTT. Protein: CASSFGTAEAFF.

The genes are TRBV18 and TRBJ1-2; D unclear. Trimming left V 2 bases short and J 5 bases short, with 12 bases between. Looked up from germline, CDR1 is KGHSH and CDR2 is LQKENI. The CDR3 sequence is 14 residues long. The CDR3 nucleotides are TGTGCCAGCTCACCAGGTGTGTCAGAATATGGCTACACCTTC. Translation: CASSPGVSEYGYTF. Together with reference TRBV18 and TRBJ1-2, the CDR3 gives the full variable domain: NAGVMQNPRHLVRRRGQEARLRCSPMKGHSHVYWYRQLPEEGLKFMVYLQKENIIDESGMPKERFSAEFPKEGPSILRIQQVVRGDSAAYFCASSPGVSEYGYTFGSGTRLTVV.

The rearrangement uses TRBV28 and TRBJ1-2; D call uncertain. The CDR3 spans 13 residues. In germline, CDR1 is MDHEN, CDR2 SYDVKM. V was shortened by 1 base and J by 1 base, with 4 bases between the two germline ends. The CDR3 is CASSLSNNYGYTF. As DNA, the CDR3 is TGTGCCAGCAGTTTATCCAATAACTATGGCTACACCTTC.

The chain carries TRBV15 and TRBJ1-1, with 7 bases fitting TRBD1. Germline values: CDR1 LNHNV, CDR2 YYDKDF (reference sequence). Trimming took 8 bases from V and 0 from J; bases not matched to a gene: 15. The CDR3 length is 17 residues. CDR3 DNA sequence: TGTGCCACCTTTCCTGGGATTAGACAGGGAATGAACACTGAAGCTTTCTTT. Translated: CATFPGIRQGMNTEAFF.

On this clone itself: The junction shows a germline mismatch at one end, possibly a read error. The chain is built from TRBV5-8 and TRBJ2-7, with 10 bases aligning to TRBD1. CDR3 length: 15 residues. Germline CDR1 and CDR2: SGHTS and YDEGEE. In DNA, the CDR3 is TGTGCCAGCACCCCGGGGACAGGGGCCTCCTACAAGCAGTACTTC. Amino acid sequence: CASTPGTGASYKQYF.

The chain recombines TRBV15 with TRBJ1-4; D perhaps matches TRBD1 (6 bases). Germline V gives CDR1 LNHNV, CDR2 YYDKDF (reference sequence). Trimming took off 0 bases at V and 8 bases at J, with 13 bases between the two ends. This CDR3 is 15 amino acids long. As DNA, the CDR3 is TGTGCCACCAGCAGAGAGATTGGCAGGGGCGAAAAACTGTTTTTT. This gives the protein CATSREIGRGEKLFF.

This clone was detected once. The chain combines TRBV7-3 with TRBJ2-5; D is possibly TRBD1 (5 bases). This CDR3 region has 14 residues. Trimming removed 2 bases at V and 4 bases at J, with 11 bases between. The germline gives CDR1 SGHTA, CDR2 FQGTGA. Here the CDR3 DNA reads TGTGCCAGCAGCTTAGGTCTAGGGGTAGAGACCCAGTACTTC. This gives the protein CASSLGLGVETQYF.

The V and J genes are TRBV29-1 and TRBJ2-7; D perhaps matches TRBD2 (5 bases). The CDR3 has 15 residues. Trimming cost V 7 bases and J 1 base, with 20 bases left between them. Germline V gene lookup returns CDR1 SQVTM and CDR2 ANQGSEA. CDR3 residues: CSAKAGDQTSYEQYF. The CDR3 DNA reads as TGCAGCGCCAAGGCGGGCGACCAGACTTCCTACGAGCAGTACTTC.

The rearrangement uses TRBV7-8 and TRBJ1-4, with 8 bases fitting TRBD1. The germline V gene encodes CDR1 SGHVS and CDR2 FQNEAQ. The CDR3 runs to 16 residues. V shed 5 bases and J 8 bases; nucleotides not matched to a gene: 13. Here the CDR3 DNA reads TGTGCCAGCAGCCCGCTATCAGGGGGCGGTGGAGAAAAACTGTTTTTT. This gives the protein CASSPLSGGGGEKLFF.

V and J are TRBV10-3 and TRBJ2-1, with 8 positions matching TRBD2. From germline, CDR1 is ENHRY and CDR2 SYGVKD. The CDR3 is 13 amino acids. V was clipped by 7 bases and J by 11 bases; unmatched bases: 10. The CDR3 here is CAINSGGAFQQFF. The CDR3 DNA follows: TGTGCCATCAACTCGGGGGGGGCGTTTCAGCAGTTCTTC.

This chain uses TRBV6-4 with TRBJ2-2; D uncertain. Trimming cost V 6 bases and J 1 base, with 12 bases left between them. This CDR3 has 15 residues. Germline V lookup: CDR1 MRHNA, CDR2 SNTAGT. The CDR3 sequence: CASSPTRVNTGELFF. Written as DNA, the CDR3 is TGTGCCAGCAGCCCAACTCGGGTGAACACCGGGGAGCTGTTTTTT.

The chain links TRBV2 to TRBJ1-6; TRBD1 agrees at 7 bases. There are 17 residues in the CDR3. CDR1 is SNHLY and CDR2 is FYNNEI in the germline V gene. V shed 1 base, J shed 6 bases, and the junction held 9 bases outside the gene matches. The CDR3 sequence: CASSEGIWGQFNSPLHF. DNA for the CDR3: TGTGCCAGCAGTGAAGGGATTTGGGGACAGTTTAATTCACCCCTCCACTTT.

The chain links TRBV10-3 to TRBJ2-7; no firm D call. CDR3 length: 11 amino acids. V was cut by 8 bases and J by 7 bases, with 12 bases left in between. CDR1 is ENHRY, CDR2 SYGVKD, per germline. The CDR3 sequence: CAIGQAWEQYF. The CDR3 bases are TGTGCCATCGGTCAAGCCTGGGAGCAGTACTTC.

The chain joins TRBV16 to TRBJ1-1; maybe TRBD1 (5 bases). The V gene's germline CDR1 is KGHSY and CDR2 FQNENV. The ends were cut back, 4 bases at V and 5 bases at J, with 14 bases in the middle. The CDR3 consists of 14 residues. The CDR3 DNA follows: TGTGCCAGCAGCCTCTACGGGGGAGGGACTGAAGCTTTCTTT. Protein sequence: CASSLYGGGTEAFF. Complete variable domain (other parts from reference TRBV16 and TRBJ1-1): GEEVAQTPKHLVRGEGQKAKLYCAPIKGHSYVFWYQQVLKNEFKFLISFQNENVFDETGMPKERFSAKCLPNSPCSLEIQATKLEDSAVYFCASSLYGGGTEAFFGQGTRLTVV.

This chain links TRBV24-1 with TRBJ1-3; D is unresolved. The CDR3 contains 14 residues. CDR1 and CDR2 from the germline V gene are KGHDR and SFDVKD. The V and J ends lost 4 bases and 4 bases respectively, with 10 bases between them. Here the CDR3 DNA reads TGTGCCACCAGTGACGTGCGGTCCGGAAACACCATATATTTT. Translation gives CATSDVRSGNTIYF.